This TCR beta chain derives from a study of blood T cell repertoires in COVID-19 (dated by TCRdb to about 2020). With respect to the entire study: Collaborator samples came from the United States, Italy and Spain and covered acute and convalescent phases of COVID-19. Nearly every sample came with metadata listing a de-identified subject ID, COVID-19 status, age in years and sex. The prospective study material was composed of cDNA or gDNA derived from T cells, B-cell-depleted T cells, or PBMCs. Where HLA class I and class II types were available, the types were taken from metadata supplied by the sample provider, not from assay-based typing. The repertoires were released in a freely available public database meant as a resource for research on the immune response to SARS-CoV-2. The dataset comprised deeply sampled blood TCRbeta repertoires from subjects exposed to, actively infected with, or recovered from COVID-19. The samples were drawn from the first 160 participants of the ongoing ImmuneRACE study and from 950 to 1,500 subjects provided by 6 global collaborators.

Each collaborating institution followed its own protocols to collect whole blood in K2EDTA tubes. For TCRbeta analysis, collaborator samples were shipped as frozen whole blood, as isolated PBMCs, or as DNA extracted from either sample type. TCRbeta CDR3 regions were amplified from genomic DNA by means of the immunoSEQ Assay, a bias-controlled multiplex PCR. As for how the authors treated the data: The number of nucleated cells in each sample was estimated by amplification of reference gene primers within the assay. Sequence reads were collapsed and filtered to measure the absolute abundance of every unique TCRbeta CDR3 rearrangement. For each sample, productive Simpson clonality was calculated as the square root of Simpson's diversity index over productive rearrangements. TCRdb re-hosts the immuneACCESS table, in-frame sequences only. Its copies lack some clones; in the studies checked, an unresolved V gene accounts for under half of them, and the cause for the rest is not known. V and J calls and clone size are as listed in that table; D and trimming were resolved from the DNA. Counted in this sample were about 150,000 clones; approximately 80% of them appeared once. 13% of the sample is in the top ten clones.

A note on this clone: The clone's antigen remains unknown. No much larger clone exists at a distance of one base, and base qualities are not known.

The germline ends are 12 bases apart after V is trimmed by 9 bases and J by 7 bases. The CDR3 runs 12 residues from the cysteine to the phenylalanine. Just the 36-base CDR3 DNA is kept, in frame starting at base 1. The germline V gene (reference sequence) specifies LNHDA as CDR1 and SQIVND as CDR2. Results the study describes overall, beyond this receptor: The amount of clinical and demographic metadata varied by source and participant and was provided uncurated.

The chain is assembled from TRBV19 and TRBJ2-2; tentative D gene TRBD2, with 6 bases matching. This receptor was identified in a man aged 55 to 69 with active or convalescent COVID-19. Specimen: peripheral blood. CDR3 sequence: CASWRAGGELFF. The DNA sequence reads TGTGCCAGCTGGAGGGCAGGCGGGGAGCTGTTTTTT.